The next 3 T cell receptor beta chains were all read from a single sample in a study of blood T cell repertoires in COVID-19 (dated by TCRdb to about 2020). The library came from the immunoSEQ multiplex PCR assay. This immuneACCESS table, as held by TCRdb, lists in-frame sequences with V and J called but not all clones. Of the missing ones, under half trace to an unresolved V gene in checked studies; the others have no known cause. The sample yields roughly 260,000 clones; about 80% were counted once. The top ten clonotypes cover more than 4.5% of the sample. Sequenced material: peripheral blood. The origin of the receptors is a woman over 75 with active or convalescent COVID-19.

CDR3 coding DNA: TGTGCCAGCAGTATTACAGGTGTGAACACTGAAGCTTTCTTT. Protein: CASSITGVNTEAFF. The chain recombines TRBV6-5 with TRBJ1-1; maybe TRBD1 (5 bases). The germline CDR1 and CDR2 sequences are MNHEY and SVGAGI. The length of the CDR3 is 14 residues. The germline V and J ends were trimmed by 5 bases and 0 bases, with 10 bases remaining between them.

The genes are TRBV7-2 and TRBJ1-1; 7 bases agree with TRBD1. V shed 5 bases and J 3 bases; nucleotides not matched to a gene: 9. CDR3 size: 15 residues. Germline assignment: CDR1 SGHTA and CDR2 FQGNSA. CDR3 DNA: TGTGCCAGCAGCCCACAGACAGGGTTGGACACTGAAGCTTTCTTT. Protein product: CASSPQTGLDTEAFF. Together with reference TRBV7-2 and TRBJ1-1, the CDR3 gives the full variable domain: GAGVSQSPSNKVTEKGKDVELRCDPISGHTALYWYRQSLGQGLEFLIYFQGNSAPDKSGLPSDRFSAERTGGSVSTLTIQRTQQEDSAVYLCASSPQTGLDTEAFFGQGTRLTVV.

The rearrangement links TRBV19 to TRBJ1-2; D might be TRBD1 (6 bases). There are 14 residues in the CDR3. V was clipped by 2 bases and J by 2 bases, with 9 bases between them. Germline V gene sequence: CDR1 LNHDA, CDR2 SQIVND (reference sequence). The CDR3 here is CASSIWGRNYGYTF. CDR3 sequence (DNA): TGTGCCAGTAGTATATGGGGGCGGAACTATGGCTACACCTTC.